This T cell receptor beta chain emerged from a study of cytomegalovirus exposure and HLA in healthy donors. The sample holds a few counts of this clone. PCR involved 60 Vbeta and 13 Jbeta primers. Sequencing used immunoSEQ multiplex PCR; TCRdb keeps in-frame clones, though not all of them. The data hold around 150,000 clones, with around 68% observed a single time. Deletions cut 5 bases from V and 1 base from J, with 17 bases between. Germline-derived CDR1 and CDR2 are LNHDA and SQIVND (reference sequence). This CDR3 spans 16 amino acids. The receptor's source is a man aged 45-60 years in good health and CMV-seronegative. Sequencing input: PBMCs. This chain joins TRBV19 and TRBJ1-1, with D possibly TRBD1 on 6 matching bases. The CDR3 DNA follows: TGTGCCAGTAGTGGGGGGGGCCGTAGGGGGAACACTGAAGCTTTCTTT. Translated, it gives CASSGGGRRGNTEAFF.